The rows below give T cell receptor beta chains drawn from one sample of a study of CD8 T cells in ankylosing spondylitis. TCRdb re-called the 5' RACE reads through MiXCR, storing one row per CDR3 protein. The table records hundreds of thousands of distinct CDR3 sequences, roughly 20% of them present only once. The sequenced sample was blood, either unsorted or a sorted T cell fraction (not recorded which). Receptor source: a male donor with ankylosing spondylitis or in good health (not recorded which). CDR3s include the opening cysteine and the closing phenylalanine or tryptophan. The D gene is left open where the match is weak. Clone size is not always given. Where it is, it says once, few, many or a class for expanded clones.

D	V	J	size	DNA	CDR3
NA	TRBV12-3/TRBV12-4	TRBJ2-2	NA	TGTGCCAGCAGATGGGACACGGGATCGAACACCGGGGAGCTGTTTTTT	CASRWDTGSNTGELFF
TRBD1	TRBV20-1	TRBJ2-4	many	TGCAGTGCTAGAGTCCTTCGACAGGGGGTCCGAAACATTCAGTACTTC	CSARVLRQGVRNIQYF
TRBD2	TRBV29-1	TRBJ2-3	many	TGCAGCGTTGTGCGGGGGGGCACAGATACGCAGTATTTT	CSVVRGGTDTQYF
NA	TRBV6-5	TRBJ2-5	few	TGTGCCAGCAGTTCCCCCGGCAGCGCTCAGTACTTC	CASSSPGSAQYF
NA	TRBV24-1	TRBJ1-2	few	TGTGCCACCAGTGGCCCCCACACATACTCTGGCTACACCTTC	CATSGPHTYSGYTF
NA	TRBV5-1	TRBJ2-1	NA	TGCGCCAGCAGCTTGGACGACAGTACCTACAATGAGCAGTTCTTC	CASSLDDSTYNEQFF
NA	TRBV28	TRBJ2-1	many	TGTGCCAGCAGCGGGGACACCATAGACGATGAGCAGTTCTTC	CASSGDTIDDEQFF
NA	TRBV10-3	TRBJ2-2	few	TGTGCCATCAGTGAGAGGGGGACAACGGGCACCGGGGAGCTGTTTTTT	CAISERGTTGTGELFF
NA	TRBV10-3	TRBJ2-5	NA	TGTGCCATCAGTGAGCCACTAGTTCAAGAGACCCAGTACTTC	CAISEPLVQETQYF
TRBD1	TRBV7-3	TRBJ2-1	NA	TGTGCCAGCAGCTTGGACAGGGGCTCCTACAATGCGCAGTTCTTC	CASSLDRGSYNAQFF
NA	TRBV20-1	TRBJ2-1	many	TGCAGTGCTAAAGACTTGGACTCCTACAATGAGCAGTTCTTC	CSAKDLDSYNEQFF
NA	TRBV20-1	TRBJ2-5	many	TGCAGTGCGCCATCCCCACTAGGACTAGAGACCCAGTACTTC	CSAPSPLGLETQYF
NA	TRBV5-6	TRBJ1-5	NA	TGTGCCAGCAGCTTGGCGGCAGGGACGGGCAATCAGCCCCAGCATTTT	CASSLAAGTGNQPQHF
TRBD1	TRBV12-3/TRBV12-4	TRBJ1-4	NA	TGTGCCAGCAGTCCTATCGCCGGACAGGGCCCTGAAAAACTGTTTTTT	CASSPIAGQGPEKLFF
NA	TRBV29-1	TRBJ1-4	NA	TGCAGCGTCGCACAGGGTCCTGGTGAAAAACTGTTTTTT	CSVAQGPGEKLFF
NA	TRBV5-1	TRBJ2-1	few	TGCGCCAGCAGCCAGGACACTCCATGGTACAATGAGCAGTTCTTC	CASSQDTPWYNEQFF
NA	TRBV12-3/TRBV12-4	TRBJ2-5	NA	TGTGCCAGCAGTTTCAGTGATAGAGTGGAGACCCAGTACTTC	CASSFSDRVETQYF
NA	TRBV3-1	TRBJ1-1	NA	TGTGCCAGCAGCCCCACGGGGGGGGATCCCACGGCGGCTTTT	CASSPTGGDPTAAF
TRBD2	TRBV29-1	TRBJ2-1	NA	TGCAGCGTTGATTTGGCGGGAGGGAATTACAATGAGCAGTTCTTC	CSVDLAGGNYNEQFF
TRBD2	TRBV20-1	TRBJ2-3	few	TGCAGTGCTCAAAGCGGGGGGGCCAGAGATACGCAGTATTTT	CSAQSGGARDTQYF
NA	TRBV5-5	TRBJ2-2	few	TGTGCCAGCAGCTTAGGGGTAATAGGCGGGGAGCTGTTTTTT	CASSLGVIGGELFF
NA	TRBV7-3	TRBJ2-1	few	TGTGCCAGCAGCCCTCGCCCGAGCGAGAGGAATGAGCAGTTCTTC	CASSPRPSERNEQFF
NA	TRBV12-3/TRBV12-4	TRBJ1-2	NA	TGTGCCAGCAGTTTCGGGATTGGCTACACCTTC	CASSFGIGYTF
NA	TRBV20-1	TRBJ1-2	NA	TGCAGTGCTACGCCCTCGGGGGCACTGAACTATGGCTACACCTTC	CSATPSGALNYGYTF
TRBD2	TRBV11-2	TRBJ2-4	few	TGTGCCAGCAGCTTAACGGGAGGGAGAAACATTCAGTACTTC	CASSLTGGRNIQYF
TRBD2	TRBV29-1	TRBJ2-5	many	TGCAGCGTTGAAGTAACTAGCGCAGAGACCCAGTACTTC	CSVEVTSAETQYF
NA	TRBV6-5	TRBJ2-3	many	TGTGCCAGCAGTACTACTAGCGATACGCAGTATTTT	CASSTTSDTQYF
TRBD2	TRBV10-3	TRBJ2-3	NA	TGTGCCATCAGGGGACTAGGGAACACAGATACGCAGTATTTT	CAIRGLGNTDTQYF
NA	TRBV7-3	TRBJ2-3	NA	TGTGCCAGCAGCTCTACGGGACTGTTAGGAGATACGCAGTATTTT	CASSSTGLLGDTQYF
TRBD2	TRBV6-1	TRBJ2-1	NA	TGTGCCAGCATGCCTCGGGGGGACGTCTACAATGAGCAGTTCTTC	CASMPRGDVYNEQFF
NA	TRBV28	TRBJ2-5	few	TGTGCCAGCAGTTTAGAGGCTAGGAGGGGGAGAGGTGAGACCCAGTACTTC	CASSLEARRGRGETQYF
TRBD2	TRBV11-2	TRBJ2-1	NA	TGTGCCAGCAGCTTTGAGACTAGCGGGACGATAAGGGAGCAGTTCTTC	CASSFETSGTIREQFF
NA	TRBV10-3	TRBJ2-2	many	TGTGCCATAGCGGCGGACACCGGGGAGCTGTTTTTT	CAIAADTGELFF
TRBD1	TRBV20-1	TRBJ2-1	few	TGCAGTGCTAGCCTTGACAGGGTGAGAGGGAACAATGAGCAGTTCTTC	CSASLDRVRGNNEQFF
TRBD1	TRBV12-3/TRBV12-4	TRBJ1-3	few	TGTGCCAGCAGTTTACAGGGGGCATCGGGAAACACCATATATTTT	CASSLQGASGNTIYF
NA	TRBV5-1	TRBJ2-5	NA	TGCGCCAGCAGCGTCGGGCACTCACAAGAGACCCAGTACTTC	CASSVGHSQETQYF
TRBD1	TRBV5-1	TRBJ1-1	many	TGCGCCAGCAGCTCCGACAGGGGGAGTGACGCTTTCTTT	CASSSDRGSDAFF
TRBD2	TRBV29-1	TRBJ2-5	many	TGCAGCGTTGCCCCGGGGAGGGAGGGCCAAGAGACCCAGTACTTC	CSVAPGREGQETQYF
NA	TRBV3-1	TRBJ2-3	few	TGTGCCAGCAGCCAAGGGGCCGTAGCTCCCAGAGATACGCAGTATTTT	CASSQGAVAPRDTQYF
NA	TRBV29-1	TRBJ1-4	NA	TGCAGCGTTGTTAACGAGAATGAAAAACTGTTTTTT	CSVVNENEKLFF
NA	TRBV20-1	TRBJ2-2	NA	TGCAGTGCCCAGTCCAGGGGCCCTCTGGGCGGGGAGCTGTTTTTT	CSAQSRGPLGGELFF